This TCR beta chain appears in the sequencing data of a study of T cells after posttransplantation cyclophosphamide. The germline gives CDR1 SQVTM, CDR2 ANQGSEA. V was trimmed by 4 bases and J by 3 bases, leaving 14 bases between them. CDR3 length: 14 residues. Treatment was busulfan-fludarabine conditioning, a marrow graft, and cyclophosphamide on days +3 and +4. On this clone: No antigen is known for it.

Points from the study as a whole: Donor-recipient repertoire similarity was low at 1-2 months, rising over year one. TRB clonality was highly associated with recipient CMV seropositivity and reactivation. Blood and skin or GI T cell repertoires showed limited TRB overlap.

Profiled with immunoSEQ multiplex PCR; TCRdb holds only in-frame clones, not every one. The sample yields 12,000 or so clones, around nine tenths seen once. The V call is TRBV29-1, the J call TRBJ2-3; D possibly corresponds to TRBD2 (7 bases). The TCR originated in a female patient between 25 and 45 years old who received an allogeneic stem cell transplant from an unrelated donor, was CMV-positive, and had no GVHD. Among the T cells, some may be from the graft donor. This sample comprised PBMCs, obtained after allogeneic stem cell transplant with posttransplant cyclophosphamide. The CDR3 loop is CSVGRGGPTDTQYF. CDR3 nucleotides: TGCAGCGTTGGGAGGGGGGGACCGACAGATACGCAGTATTTT.